This T cell receptor beta chain was sequenced in a study of early T cells in non-severe SARS-CoV-2 infection. Via MiXCR, TCRdb re-called the 5' RACE reads, giving one row per CDR3 protein. The table has about 19,000 distinct CDR3 sequences, around 4.2% seen once. This clonotype was recorded many times. The V end lost 3 bases, the J end lost 4 bases, and 9 bases lay between the germline ends. This CDR3 has 13 residues. The germline V gene has CDR1 LGHNA and CDR2 YNFKEQ. The chain is built from TRBV4-2 and TRBJ2-5; tentatively, D is TRBD2 (6 bases). Sequenced sample: whole blood. This clonotype originated in an adult who was a healthcare worker with PCR-confirmed SARS-CoV-2 infection or an uninfected control (not recorded which). Written as DNA, the CDR3 is TGTGCCAGCAGCCAGGGGGGTCCAGAGACCCAGTACTTC. This translates into CASSQGGPETQYF.